One and the same sample provided the 26 T cell receptor beta chains below, sequenced in a study of OX40 agonist ivuxolimab in advanced cancers. The repertoire was sequenced with immunoSEQ multiplex PCR; TCRdb's copy has only in-frame clones and lacks some. The sample includes about 84,000 clones, 84% of them seen just once. Material: CD4+ or CD8+ T cells sorted from blood, obtained in a trial of the OX40 agonist ivuxolimab. The receptor set was obtained from an adult with an advanced solid tumor such as melanoma, head and neck, liver or kidney cancer.

V is TRBV10-3 and J is TRBJ1-3; D gene unclear. The CDR3 spans 13 residues. V dropped 6 bases and J dropped 4 bases, with 10 bases sitting between them. Germline CDR1 reads ENHRY; CDR2 reads SYGVKD. DNA of the CDR3: TGTGCCATCAGCGGGGTAGGAGGAAACACCATATATTTT. Its protein product is CAISGVGGNTIYF.

J is TRBJ2-1 and V is TRBV4-3, with 12 bases matching TRBD2. The germline V gene encodes CDR1 LGHNA and CDR2 YSLEER. The CDR3 is 16 residues long. The junction had 3 bases not matched to a gene; V was cut back by 1 base and J by 5 bases. CDR3 bases: TGCGCCAGCAGCCAAGTACTAGCGGGGGGTAACAATGAGCAGTTCTTC. As protein: CASSQVLAGGNNEQFF.

Only one count was recorded for this clone. The rearrangement links TRBV7-9 to TRBJ1-4; D is undetermined. CDR3 size: 12 residues. The V end lost 2 bases, the J end lost 10 bases, and 8 bases lay between the germline ends. Looked up from germline, CDR1 is SEHNR and CDR2 is FQNEAQ (reference sequence). The CDR3 is CASSLYVGKLFF. Here the CDR3 DNA reads TGTGCCAGCAGCTTATATGTAGGAAAACTGTTTTTT. The full variable domain, completed using reference TRBV7-9 and TRBJ1-4, is DTGVSQNPRHKITKRGQNVTFRCDPISEHNRLYWYRQTLGQGPEFLTYFQNEAQLEKSRLLSDRFSAERPKGSFSTLEIQRTEQGDSAMYLCASSLYVGKLFFGSGTQLSVL.

The V call is TRBV11-2, the J call TRBJ1-3, with D unclear. Per germline, CDR1 SGHAT and CDR2 FQNNGV. The CDR3 totals 14 residues. The germline V and J ends were trimmed by 1 base and 9 bases, with 13 bases remaining between them. CDR3 bases: TGTGCCAGCAGCTTAGGCGCCCTCGGCGGCACCATATATTTT. It yields the protein CASSLGALGGTIYF. Complete variable domain (other parts from reference TRBV11-2 and TRBJ1-3): EAGVAQSPRYKIIEKRQSVAFWCNPISGHATLYWYQQILGQGPKLLIQFQNNGVVDDSQLPKDRFSAERLKGVDSTLKIQPAKLEDSAVYLCASSLGALGGTIYFGEGSWLTVV.

The chain combines TRBV11-2 with TRBJ2-3; possible D gene TRBD2, 7 bases. This CDR3 has 17 residues. In germline, CDR1 is SGHAT, CDR2 FQNNGV. Trimming left V 0 bases short and J 1 base short, with 14 bases between. The CDR3 loop is CASSLEGGAQRTDTQYF. CDR3 in DNA: TGTGCCAGCAGCTTAGAGGGGGGGGCCCAACGCACAGATACGCAGTATTTT. Variable domain in full (rest from reference TRBV11-2 and TRBJ2-3): EAGVAQSPRYKIIEKRQSVAFWCNPISGHATLYWYQQILGQGPKLLIQFQNNGVVDDSQLPKDRFSAERLKGVDSTLKIQPAKLEDSAVYLCASSLEGGAQRTDTQYFGPGTRLTVL.

This clone was recorded a few times. The chain is built from TRBV9 and TRBJ1-6; no clear D. The CDR3 sequence is 12 residues long. Trimming stripped 0 bases from V and 9 bases from J, with 4 bases between. The germline gives CDR1 SGDLS, CDR2 YYNGEE. CDR3 region: CASSVDGSPLHF. The CDR3 coding sequence is TGTGCCAGCAGCGTAGACGGTTCACCCCTCCACTTT.

The chain links TRBV7-2 to TRBJ1-6; D is possibly TRBD1 (5 bases). Germline-derived CDR1 and CDR2 are SGHTA and FQGNSA. CDR3 length: 14 amino acids. The V end was cut by 6 bases, the J end by 17 bases, with 23 bases between. The CDR3 region is CASRLLIGTPAVHF. In nucleotides, the CDR3 is TGTGCCAGCAGACTACTCATAGGGACGCCGGCCGTCCACTTT.

This clone came up once. The chain joins TRBV7-9 to TRBJ1-1; D gene ambiguous. Germline loops: CDR1 SEHNR, CDR2 FQNEAQ (reference sequence). V lost 5 bases and J 5 bases, leaving 12 bases between the germline ends. This CDR3 spans 13 amino acids. CDR3 amino acids: CASSADMRTEAFF. The CDR3 DNA is TGTGCCAGCAGCGCTGACATGAGGACTGAAGCTTTCTTT.

This clone appeared once. The chain combines TRBV28 with TRBJ2-7; tentative D call: TRBD1 (6 bases). Germline assignment: CDR1 MDHEN and CDR2 SYDVKM. V lost 5 bases, J lost 4 bases, and 15 bases lay in between. This CDR3 is built from 14 residues. The CDR3 loop is CASSDTGSGYEQYV. The CDR3 bases are TGTGCCAGCAGTGACACAGGGAGTGGGTACGAGCAGTACGTC.

The chain combines TRBV6-5 with TRBJ2-3, with 13 nucleotides matching TRBD2. This CDR3 is 16 amino acids long. Germline loops: CDR1 MNHEY, CDR2 SVGAGI. The V and J ends lost 4 bases and 11 bases, in that order; junction bases with no gene match: 12. CDR3 protein: CASSLLAGGQGIEQYF. CDR3 bases: TGTGCCAGCAGTTTACTAGCGGGGGGGCAGGGTATAGAGCAGTATTTT.

The V call is TRBV5-5, the J call TRBJ2-1; 9 bases line up with TRBD1. Germline CDR1 reads SGHKS; CDR2 reads YYEKEE (reference sequence). V dropped 0 bases and J dropped 5; count of bases not matched to a gene: 3. CDR3 size: 15 residues. The CDR3 here is CASSLGTGAHNEQFF. The CDR3, as DNA: TGTGCCAGCAGCTTGGGGACAGGGGCCCACAATGAGCAGTTCTTC.

This rearrangement joins TRBV28 to TRBJ1-2; 7 bases line up with TRBD1. The CDR3 consists of 16 residues. Germline values: CDR1 MDHEN, CDR2 SYDVKM. V shed 5 bases, J shed 7 bases, and the junction held 16 bases outside the gene matches. The CDR3 protein is CASSGRQGRAGGGYTF. For the CDR3, the DNA is TGTGCCAGCAGTGGAAGACAGGGTCGAGCCGGAGGTGGCTACACCTTC.

The rearrangement joins TRBV5-1 to TRBJ2-6; D is uncertain. V lost 5 bases and J 0 bases, leaving 9 bases between the germline ends. Germline V gene data show CDR1 as SGHRS and CDR2 as YFSETQ. The CDR3 totals 15 residues. The CDR3 sequence: CASRGSSSGANVLTF. CDR3 nucleotides: TGCGCCAGCAGGGGCAGTAGCTCTGGGGCCAACGTCCTGACTTTC.

The rearrangement uses TRBV11-3 and TRBJ2-5; 9 bases match TRBD2. Germline CDR1 reads SGHNT; CDR2 reads YENEEA. CDR3 length: 14 amino acids. Germline trimming cut 6 bases from V and 2 bases from J; bases unmatched to any gene: 4. The CDR3: CASSSGGLQETQYF. In DNA form, the CDR3 reads TGTGCCAGCAGTAGCGGGGGCCTTCAAGAGACCCAGTACTTC.

This rearrangement joins TRBV7-2 to TRBJ2-3, with a possible D match to TRBD2 (6 bases). V lost 1 base and J lost 1, with 9 bases in between. Germline values: CDR1 SGHTA, CDR2 FQGNSA. This CDR3 region has 15 residues. Here the CDR3 DNA reads TGTGCCAGCAGCTTAGGGTGGGGGGGCACAGATACGCAGTATTTT. It specifies CASSLGWGGTDTQYF.

This chain uses TRBV19 with TRBJ1-6, with D unresolved. Trimming removed 4 bases at V and 6 bases at J, with 4 bases between. CDR3 length: 12 residues. The germline CDR1 and CDR2 sequences are LNHDA and SQIVND (reference sequence). CDR3 in amino acids: CASSTINSPLHF. CDR3 bases: TGTGCCAGTAGTACAATTAATTCACCCCTCCACTTT.

This sequence joins TRBV5-1 and TRBJ2-1; perhaps TRBD2 as D (6 bases). Germline CDR1 is SGHRS and CDR2 is YFSETQ. The CDR3 extends over 15 amino acids. Trimming stripped 0 bases from V and 8 bases from J, with 15 bases between. CDR3 residues: CASSLAGTLRDEQFF. DNA for the CDR3: TGCGCCAGCAGCTTGGCCGGGACTCTTCGCGATGAGCAGTTCTTC.

The chain combines TRBV19 with TRBJ1-1; D is uncertain. This CDR3 is built from 13 residues. Germline V CDR1 and CDR2: LNHDA, SQIVND (reference sequence). Trimming left V 1 base short and J 1 base short, with 4 bases between. The CDR3 reads CASSIAQNTEAFF. The CDR3 DNA sequence: TGTGCCAGTAGTATAGCCCAGAACACTGAAGCTTTCTTT.

V is TRBV11-1 and J is TRBJ2-7, with D perhaps TRBD2 (5 bases). Per germline, CDR1 SGHAT and CDR2 FQDESV (reference sequence). This CDR3 has 14 residues. Trimming removed 1 base from V and 7 bases from J, with 14 bases in between. The CDR3 protein is CASSLDRTTGEQYV. For the CDR3, the DNA is TGTGCCAGCAGCTTAGATCGCACAACGGGGGAGCAGTACGTC.

The chain is built from TRBV4-3 and TRBJ2-5; D is perhaps TRBD2 (5 bases). V lost 2 bases and J 10 bases, leaving 17 bases between the germline ends. Germline CDR1 reads LGHNA; CDR2 reads YSLEER. The CDR3 totals 14 residues. The CDR3 DNA is TGCGCCAGCAGCCAATTGCCGGATAGCGCCTTCCAGTACTTC. It encodes CASSQLPDSAFQYF.

The chain combines TRBV27 with TRBJ1-6, with a weak D call TRBD1 (5 bases). Germline lookup yields CDR1 MNHEY and CDR2 SMNVEV (reference sequence). This CDR3 is built from 18 residues. V was cut by 3 bases and J by 0 bases, with 15 bases left in between. The CDR3 DNA is TGTGCCAGCAGTTTTTCCCTCCAGGGTAGCTCCTATAATTCACCCCTCCACTTT. Encoded protein: CASSFSLQGSSYNSPLHF.

The rearrangement uses TRBV5-6 and TRBJ2-1; D is possibly TRBD1 (7 bases). Per germline, CDR1 SGHDT and CDR2 YYEEEE. This CDR3 has 13 residues. The V end was cut by 4 bases, the J end by 12 bases, with 17 bases between. The CDR3 protein is CASSPAGGTVQFF. The CDR3 nucleotides read TGTGCCAGCAGCCCTGCAGGGGGGACGGTGCAGTTCTTC.

The chain is built from TRBV11-1 and TRBJ1-1, with 8 bases fitting TRBD1. Germline V gene data show CDR1 as SGHAT and CDR2 as FQDESV (reference sequence). The V and J ends lost 8 bases and 1 base, in that order; junction bases with no gene match: 15. The CDR3 has 17 residues. This CDR3 reads CASGSADRVYRNTEAFF. DNA of the CDR3: TGTGCCAGCGGCTCGGCGGACAGGGTGTATAGGAACACTGAAGCTTTCTTT.

The V call is TRBV18, the J call TRBJ1-1; D is unclear. V lost 2 bases, J lost 5 bases, and 9 bases lay in between. Germline CDR1 is KGHSH and CDR2 is LQKENI. The CDR3 covers 13 residues. CDR3 region: CASSPGEWTEAFF. CDR3 coding DNA: TGTGCCAGCTCACCAGGGGAGTGGACTGAAGCTTTCTTT.

This rearrangement joins TRBV6-1 to TRBJ1-2, with D unclear. Per germline, CDR1 MNHNS and CDR2 SASEGT. The CDR3 covers 14 residues. V was trimmed by 4 bases and J by 0 bases, leaving 9 bases between them. In nucleotides, the CDR3 is TGTGCCAGCAGTGGTACCGAAGCTAACTATGGCTACACCTTC. Its translation is CASSGTEANYGYTF.

This chain connects TRBV5-1 to TRBJ2-7; D is unresolved. The CDR3 covers 13 residues. Trimming pared 0 bases from V and 7 bases from J, leaving 11 bases between. Germline loops: CDR1 SGHRS, CDR2 YFSETQ. CDR3 in DNA: TGCGCCAGCAGCTTGGAAGGGAACCGGGAGCAGTACGTC. This translates into CASSLEGNREQYV.